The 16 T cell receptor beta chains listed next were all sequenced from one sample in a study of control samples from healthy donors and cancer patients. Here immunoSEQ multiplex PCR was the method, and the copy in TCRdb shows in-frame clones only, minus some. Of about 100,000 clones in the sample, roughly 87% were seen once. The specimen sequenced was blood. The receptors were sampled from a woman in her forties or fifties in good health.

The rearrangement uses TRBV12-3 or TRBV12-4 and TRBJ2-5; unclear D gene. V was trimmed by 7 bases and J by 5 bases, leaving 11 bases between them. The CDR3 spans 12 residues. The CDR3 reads CASTLNSETQYF. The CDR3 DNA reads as TGTGCCAGCACCCTGAATTCGGAGACCCAGTACTTC.

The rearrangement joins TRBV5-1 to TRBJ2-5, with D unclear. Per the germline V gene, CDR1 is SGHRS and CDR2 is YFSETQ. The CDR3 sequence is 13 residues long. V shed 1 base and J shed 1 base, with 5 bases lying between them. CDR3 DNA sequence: TGCGCCAGCAGCTTGAGTGCCCAAGAGACCCAGTACTTC. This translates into CASSLSAQETQYF.

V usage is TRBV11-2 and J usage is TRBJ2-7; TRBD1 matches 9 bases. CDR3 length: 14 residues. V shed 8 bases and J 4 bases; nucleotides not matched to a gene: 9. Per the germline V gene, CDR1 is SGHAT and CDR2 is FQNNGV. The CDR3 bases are TGTGCCAGCGTGCTAGGGACAGGGCCATACGAGCAGTACTTC. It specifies CASVLGTGPYEQYF.

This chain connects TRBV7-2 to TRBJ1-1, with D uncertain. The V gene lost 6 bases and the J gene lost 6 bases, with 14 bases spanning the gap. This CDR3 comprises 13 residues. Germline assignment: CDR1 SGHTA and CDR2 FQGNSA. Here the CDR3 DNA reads TGTGCCAGCAGTATGGTCGAGGGATCTGAAGCTTTCTTT. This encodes CASSMVEGSEAFF.

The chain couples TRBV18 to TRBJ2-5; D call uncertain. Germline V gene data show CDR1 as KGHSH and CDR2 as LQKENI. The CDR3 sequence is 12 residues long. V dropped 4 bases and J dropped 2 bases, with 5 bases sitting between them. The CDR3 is CASSRSQETQYF. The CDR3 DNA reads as TGTGCCAGCTCACGATCGCAAGAGACCCAGTACTTC.

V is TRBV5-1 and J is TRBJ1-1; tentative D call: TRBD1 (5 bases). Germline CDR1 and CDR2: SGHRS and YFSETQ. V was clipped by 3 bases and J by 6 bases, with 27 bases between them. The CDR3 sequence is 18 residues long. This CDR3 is CASSSRAPGTSTRAEAFF. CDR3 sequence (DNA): TGCGCCAGCAGCTCCCGAGCACCCGGGACCTCAACGCGGGCTGAAGCTTTCTTT.

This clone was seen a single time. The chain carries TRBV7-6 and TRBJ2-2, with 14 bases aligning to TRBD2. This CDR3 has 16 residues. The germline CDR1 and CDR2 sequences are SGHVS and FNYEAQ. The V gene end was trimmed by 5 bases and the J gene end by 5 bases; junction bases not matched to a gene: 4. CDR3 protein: CASSPRLAGGTGELFF. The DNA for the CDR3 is TGTGCCAGCAGCCCCCGACTAGCGGGAGGGACCGGGGAGCTGTTTTTT.

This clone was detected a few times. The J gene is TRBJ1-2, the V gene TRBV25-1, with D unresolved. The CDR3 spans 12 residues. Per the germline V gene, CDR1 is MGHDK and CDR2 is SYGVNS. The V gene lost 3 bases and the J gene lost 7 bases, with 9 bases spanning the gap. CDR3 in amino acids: CASSDHAGGYTF. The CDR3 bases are TGTGCCAGCAGTGATCATGCAGGTGGCTACACCTTC.

CDR3 DNA: TGTGCCAGCAGCTTGGACCCATTGGAGACCCAGTACTTC. This codes for CASSLDPLETQYF. The chain carries TRBV5-4 and TRBJ2-5; D gene uncertain. Germline values: CDR1 SGHNT, CDR2 YYREEE (reference sequence). V was pared by 0 bases and J by 5 bases, with 8 bases between. There are 13 residues in the CDR3.

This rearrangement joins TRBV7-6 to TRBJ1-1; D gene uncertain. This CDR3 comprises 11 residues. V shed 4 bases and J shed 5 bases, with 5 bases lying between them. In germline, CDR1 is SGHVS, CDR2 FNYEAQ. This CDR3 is CASSSLTEAFF. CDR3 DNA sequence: TGTGCCAGCAGCTCCCTGACTGAAGCTTTCTTT.

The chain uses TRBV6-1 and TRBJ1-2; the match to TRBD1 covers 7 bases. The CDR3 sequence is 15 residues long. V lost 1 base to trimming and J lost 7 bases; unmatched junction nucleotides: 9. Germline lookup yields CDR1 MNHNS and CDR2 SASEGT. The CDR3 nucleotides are TGTGCCAGCAGTGAAGGTGACAGGGTGGCGGGTGGCTACACCTTC. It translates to CASSEGDRVAGGYTF.

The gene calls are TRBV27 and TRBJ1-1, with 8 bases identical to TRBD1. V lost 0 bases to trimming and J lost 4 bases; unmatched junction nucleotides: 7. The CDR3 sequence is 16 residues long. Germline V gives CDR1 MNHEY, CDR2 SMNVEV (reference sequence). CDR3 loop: CASSLSGRGRFTEAFF. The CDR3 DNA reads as TGTGCCAGCAGTTTATCGGGCAGGGGGCGTTTCACTGAAGCTTTCTTT.

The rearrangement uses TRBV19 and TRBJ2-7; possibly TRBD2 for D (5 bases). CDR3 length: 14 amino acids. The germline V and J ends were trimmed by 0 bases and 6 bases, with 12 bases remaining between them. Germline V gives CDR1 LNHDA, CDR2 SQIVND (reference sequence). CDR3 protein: CASSIDLQRGEQYV. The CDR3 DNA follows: TGTGCCAGTAGTATAGATCTCCAACGGGGCGAGCAGTACGTC.

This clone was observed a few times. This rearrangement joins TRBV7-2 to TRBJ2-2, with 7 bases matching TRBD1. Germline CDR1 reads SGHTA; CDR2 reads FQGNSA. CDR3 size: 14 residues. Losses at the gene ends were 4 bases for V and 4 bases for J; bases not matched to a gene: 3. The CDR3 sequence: CASSYDRATGELFF. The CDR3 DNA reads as TGTGCCAGCAGCTATGACAGGGCCACCGGGGAGCTGTTTTTT.

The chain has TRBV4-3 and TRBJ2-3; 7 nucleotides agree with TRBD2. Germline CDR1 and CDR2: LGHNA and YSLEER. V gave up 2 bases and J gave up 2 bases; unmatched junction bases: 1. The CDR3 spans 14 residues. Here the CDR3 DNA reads TGCGCCAGCAGCCAACTAGCGGACACAGATACGCAGTATTTT. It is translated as CASSQLADTDTQYF.

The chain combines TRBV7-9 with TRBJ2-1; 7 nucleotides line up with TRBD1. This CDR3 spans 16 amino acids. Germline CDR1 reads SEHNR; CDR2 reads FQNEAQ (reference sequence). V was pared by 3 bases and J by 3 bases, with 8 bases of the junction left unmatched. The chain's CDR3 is CASSFYEGAGYNEQFF. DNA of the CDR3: TGTGCCAGCAGCTTCTACGAGGGGGCGGGCTACAATGAGCAGTTCTTC. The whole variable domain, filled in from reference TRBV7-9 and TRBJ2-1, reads DTGVSQNPRHKITKRGQNVTFRCDPISEHNRLYWYRQTLGQGPEFLTYFQNEAQLEKSRLLSDRFSAERPKGSFSTLEIQRTEQGDSAMYLCASSFYEGAGYNEQFFGPGTRLTVL.